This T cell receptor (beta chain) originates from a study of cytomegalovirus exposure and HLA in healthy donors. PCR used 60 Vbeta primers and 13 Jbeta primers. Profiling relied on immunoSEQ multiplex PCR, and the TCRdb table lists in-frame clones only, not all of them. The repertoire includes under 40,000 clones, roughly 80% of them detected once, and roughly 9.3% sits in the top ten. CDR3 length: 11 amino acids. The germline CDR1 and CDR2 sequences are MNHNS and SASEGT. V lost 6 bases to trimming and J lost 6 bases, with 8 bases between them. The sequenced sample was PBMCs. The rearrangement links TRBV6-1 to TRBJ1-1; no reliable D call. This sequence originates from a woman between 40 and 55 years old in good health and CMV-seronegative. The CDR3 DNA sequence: TGTGCCAGCAGAACACCTTCTGAAGCTTTCTTT. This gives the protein CASRTPSEAFF.